These 26 T cell receptor beta chains were all obtained from the same sample, sequenced in a study of shared clonotypes between healthy human individuals. The assay was immunoSEQ multiplex PCR, and TCRdb's table has in-frame clones only and misses some. This repertoire shows about 1 million clones, more than 60% found once; its top ten account for around 1.4%. The sample was memory CD4+ T cells sorted from blood. Subset given: CD45RA-negative fraction. These receptors came from a man aged 18 to 29 in good health.

The chain combines TRBV5-7 with TRBJ1-1, with TRBD1 as a possible D gene (6 bases). TRBV5-7 is an open reading frame whose function is uncertain. The CDR3 covers 18 residues. Trimming cost V 4 bases and J 1 base, with 23 bases left between them. CDR3 amino acids: CASSPDSNLYSGNTEAFF. The CDR3, as DNA: TGTGCCAGCAGCCCGGACAGCAACCTTTACAGTGGGAACACTGAAGCTTTCTTT.

The V gene is TRBV6-1, the J gene TRBJ1-1; 7 bases match TRBD1. CDR1 is MNHNS, CDR2 SASEGT, per germline. The CDR3 totals 14 residues. J lost 0 bases, V lost 8 bases, and 6 bases had no gene match. The CDR3, as DNA: TGTGCCAGCTCTCAGGGGGGTCTGAACACTGAAGCTTTCTTT. It encodes CASSQGGLNTEAFF.

The chain has TRBV18 and TRBJ2-1, with D unclear. Germline loops: CDR1 KGHSH, CDR2 LQKENI. The CDR3 consists of 13 residues. Trimming pared 6 bases from V and 10 bases from J, leaving 16 bases between. CDR3 sequence (DNA): TGTGCCAGCTCCCCGCTTCTGGCGACCGAGCAGTTCTTC. Its protein is CASSPLLATEQFF.

The V gene is TRBV19, the J gene TRBJ1-3; D is perhaps TRBD1 (5 bases). V lost 5 bases to trimming and J lost 0 bases, with 11 bases between them. Looked up from germline, CDR1 is LNHDA and CDR2 is SQIVND (reference sequence). The CDR3 sequence is 15 residues long. CDR3 amino acids: CASSPRDGSGNTIYF. The DNA of the CDR3 is TGTGCCAGTAGTCCCCGGGACGGCTCTGGAAACACCATATATTTT. Variable domain in full (rest from reference TRBV19 and TRBJ1-3): DGGITQSPKYLFRKEGQNVTLSCEQNLNHDAMYWYRQDPGQGLRLIYYSQIVNDFQKGDIAEGYSVSREKKESFPLTVTSAQKNPTAFYLCASSPRDGSGNTIYFGEGSWLTVV.

The CDR3 bases are TGTGCCAGCAGTCTCAGAAGACAGGGCGGAAATGAAAAACTGTTTTTT. Its translation is CASSLRRQGGNEKLFF. The chain couples TRBV2 to TRBJ1-4, with 7 positions matching TRBD1. The CDR3 contains 16 residues. Unmatched junction bases numbered 11, after V lost 5 bases and J lost 5 bases. CDR1 SNHLY and CDR2 FYNNEI come from the germline V gene.

This sequence joins TRBV4-1 and TRBJ1-1; the match to TRBD1 covers 9 bases. CDR3 size: 18 residues. The germline gives CDR1 MGHRA, CDR2 YSYEKL. V was clipped by 3 bases and J by 1 base; unmatched bases: 12. CDR3 protein: CASSQANRGPRSNTEAFF. The CDR3 DNA reads as TGCGCCAGCAGCCAGGCTAACAGGGGGCCGCGTTCGAACACTGAAGCTTTCTTT.

The chain has TRBV19 and TRBJ2-3; perhaps TRBD2 as D (6 bases). With 7 bases removed from V and 2 bases from J, the gap between germline ends came to 16 bases. The CDR3 length is 15 residues. CDR1 is LNHDA, CDR2 SQIVND, per germline (reference sequence). The CDR3 region is CASTIGGLNTDTQYF. CDR3 nucleotides: TGTGCCAGTACCATCGGGGGTCTCAACACAGATACGCAGTATTTT.

The chain joins TRBV30 to TRBJ1-2; 7 bases line up with TRBD1. Trimming at V came to 2 bases and at J to 8 bases, leaving 5 bases not matched to a gene. This CDR3 has 12 amino acids. The germline V gene has CDR1 GTSNPN and CDR2 SVGIG (reference sequence). The CDR3 bases are TGTGCCTGGAGTACAGGGGCGGTCGGCTACACCTTC. This sequence encodes CAWSTGAVGYTF.

Only a few counts were recorded for this clone. The chain is built from TRBV6-4 and TRBJ1-6; D is unclear. V was shortened by 3 bases and J by 7 bases, with 7 bases between the two germline ends. Germline V CDR1 and CDR2: MRHNA, SNTAGT. The CDR3 length is 13 residues. The CDR3 protein is CASSEFGNSPLHF. CDR3 in DNA: TGTGCCAGCAGTGAATTTGGGAATTCACCCCTCCACTTT.

This clone was seen just once. The V call is TRBV11-3, the J call TRBJ1-6, with D unresolved. V lost 1 base and J 7 bases, leaving 8 bases between the germline ends. Germline loops: CDR1 SGHNT, CDR2 YENEEA. The CDR3 contains 14 residues. DNA of the CDR3: TGTGCCAGCAGCTTAGGGTACACCAATTCACCCCTCCACTTT. Translating it yields CASSLGYTNSPLHF.

Here the CDR3 DNA reads TGTGCCAGCAGCTCCAGGACATTTACTAGCGGGGCATACAATGAGCAGTTCTTC. It codes for CASSSRTFTSGAYNEQFF. The chain has TRBV5-4 and TRBJ2-1; 10 nucleotides line up with TRBD2. This CDR3 is 18 amino acids long. After removal of 3 bases from V and 4 bases from J, the junction contained 13 bases not matched to a gene. Germline values: CDR1 SGHNT, CDR2 YYREEE (reference sequence).

The chain combines TRBV7-9 with TRBJ2-1, with 7 bases matching TRBD1. Losses at the gene ends were 5 bases for V and 0 bases for J; bases not matched to a gene: 7. The CDR3 is 16 amino acids. Germline CDR1 SEHNR, CDR2 FQNEAQ (reference sequence). The CDR3 nucleotides read TGTGCCAGCAGCCCGAGGGGACAGCTCTCCTACAATGAGCAGTTCTTC. It encodes CASSPRGQLSYNEQFF. The full variable domain, in which reference TRBV7-9 and TRBJ2-1 provide the parts outside the CDR3, is DTGVSQNPRHKITKRGQNVTFRCDPISEHNRLYWYRQTLGQGPEFLTYFQNEAQLEKSRLLSDRFSAERPKGSFSTLEIQRTEQGDSAMYLCASSPRGQLSYNEQFFGPGTRLTVL.

V is TRBV5-3 and J is TRBJ1-5; D is possibly TRBD1 (6 bases). TRBV5-3 is known as an ORF, though its function is uncertain. CDR3 length equals 20 residues. Trimming removed 0 bases at V and 0 bases at J, with 22 bases between. The CDR3 sequence is CARSLARGEPGLYSNQPQHF. DNA of the CDR3: TGTGCCAGAAGCTTGGCCAGGGGAGAGCCAGGCCTCTATAGCAATCAGCCCCAGCATTTT.

A remark on this clone: This sample also contains other DNA sequences that code for the same CDR3. This chain's CDR3 is CASSLEGSNQPQHF. In DNA, the CDR3 is TGCGCCAGCAGCTTGGAGGGTAGCAATCAGCCCCAGCATTTT. The rearrangement joins TRBV5-1 to TRBJ1-5; D is uncertain. Germline CDR1 SGHRS, CDR2 YFSETQ. The CDR3 loop spans 14 amino acids. V lost 0 bases and J lost 0, with 4 bases in between.

This chain connects TRBV7-9 to TRBJ2-4; 10 bases are a match to TRBD1. Germline V lookup: CDR1 SEHNR, CDR2 FQNEAQ (reference sequence). The ends lost 2 bases at V and 4 bases at J; junction bases unmatched: 2. The CDR3 loop spans 15 amino acids. In nucleotides, the CDR3 is TGTGCCAGCAGCTTAAGGACAGGGGGAAAAAACATTCAGTACTTC. Translating it yields CASSLRTGGKNIQYF.

This sequence joins TRBV11-3 and TRBJ2-4; the D gene is possibly TRBD1 (5 bases). The CDR3 has 15 residues. In germline, CDR1 is SGHNT, CDR2 YENEEA. With 1 base removed from V and 6 bases from J, the gap between germline ends came to 13 bases. CDR3: CASSLGSGQGNIQYF. As DNA, the CDR3 is TGTGCCAGCAGCTTAGGGTCAGGGCAGGGAAACATTCAGTACTTC.

This clone has more than one count but fewer than ten. This rearrangement joins TRBV29-1 to TRBJ1-1; no clear D gene. Trimming cost V 5 bases and J 8 bases, with 15 bases left between them. Germline loops: CDR1 SQVTM, CDR2 ANQGSEA. This CDR3 comprises 12 residues. CDR3 amino acids: CSVTNGRSEAFF. The CDR3 region has the DNA TGCAGCGTTACAAATGGACGGTCCGAAGCTTTCTTT.

V gene TRBV30 combines with J gene TRBJ1-3; the D is unclear. Looked up from germline, CDR1 is GTSNPN and CDR2 is SVGIG (reference sequence). V lost 0 bases, J lost 0 bases, and 6 bases lay in between. CDR3 length: 14 residues. CDR3 nucleotide sequence: TGTGCCTGGAGTGTTACCTTCTCTGGAAACACCATATATTTT. Protein product: CAWSVTFSGNTIYF.

V gene TRBV2 combines with J gene TRBJ1-2; TRBD1 aligns across 7 bases. Per the germline V gene, CDR1 is SNHLY and CDR2 is FYNNEI. CDR3 length equals 15 residues. The V segment lost 4 bases and the J segment 8 bases; nucleotides outside the gene matches: 13. CDR3 in amino acids: CASSGDRGQGVGYTF. DNA of the CDR3: TGTGCCAGCAGTGGGGACCGAGGGCAGGGGGTCGGCTACACCTTC.

This clone was counted between two and nine times. The chain carries TRBV6-4 and TRBJ1-2, with 7 bases identical to TRBD1. Germline CDR1 is MRHNA and CDR2 is SNTAGT. The CDR3 contains 14 residues. V gave up 5 bases and J gave up 6 bases; unmatched junction bases: 9. CDR3 region: CASSPDRIGHGYTF. The CDR3 DNA reads TGTGCCAGCAGTCCGGACAGGATAGGACATGGCTACACCTTC.

The chain has TRBV5-1 and TRBJ2-2; no firm D call. V lost 0 bases to trimming and J lost 3 bases, with 9 bases between them. CDR1 is SGHRS and CDR2 is YFSETQ in the germline V gene. The CDR3 contains 15 residues. The CDR3 sequence is CASSLVVKDTGELFF. The CDR3 DNA sequence: TGCGCCAGCAGCTTGGTTGTGAAAGACACCGGGGAGCTGTTTTTT.

The chain joins TRBV27 to TRBJ2-2; maybe TRBD1 (7 bases). Germline lookup yields CDR1 MNHEY and CDR2 SMNVEV (reference sequence). The CDR3 loop spans 15 amino acids. V lost 4 bases and J lost 4, with 13 bases in between. The DNA of the CDR3 is TGTGCCAGCAGTTGGAGGGACAGACCCACCGGGGAGCTGTTTTTT. It translates to CASSWRDRPTGELFF.

The chain uses TRBV7-9 and TRBJ1-4; TRBD1 agrees at 8 bases. The germline CDR1 and CDR2 sequences are SEHNR and FQNEAQ (reference sequence). The CDR3 is made up of 16 amino acids. J lost 7 bases, V lost 5 bases, and 12 bases had no gene match. The CDR3 nucleotides are TGTGCCAGCAGCCGACAACCACTGGACAGGGCTGAAAAACTGTTTTTT. Translated: CASSRQPLDRAEKLFF.

This clone was detected a few times. The genes are TRBV10-3 and TRBJ1-3; a possible D gene is TRBD1 (5 bases). The V gene lost 6 bases and the J gene lost 0 bases, with 21 bases spanning the gap. The CDR3 is 18 residues long. Germline CDR1 and CDR2: ENHRY and SYGVKD. CDR3 sequence: CAISPTGTRDISGNTIYF. In nucleotides, the CDR3 is TGTGCCATCAGCCCTACCGGGACCCGTGACATCTCTGGAAACACCATATATTTT.

The V gene is TRBV21-1, the J gene TRBJ1-3. TRBV21-1 is a pseudogene segment. The CDR3 loop spans 15 amino acids. The DNA of the CDR3 is TGTGAGGGGGGGGACCCGGGACCGTGTGGAAACACCATATATTTT. This codes for CEGGDPGPCGNTIYF.

The chain carries TRBV27 and TRBJ1-4, with D unresolved. CDR1 is MNHEY and CDR2 is SMNVEV in the germline V gene (reference sequence). This CDR3 is 13 amino acids long. V lost 6 bases, J lost 8 bases, and 13 bases lay in between. DNA for the CDR3: TGTGCCAGCAGCCCGAATACGCAGGAAAAACTGTTTTTT. This codes for CASSPNTQEKLFF.